A selection of T cell receptor beta chains follows, all from one sample in a study of T cells in Graves' hyperthyroidism and ophthalmopathy. TCRdb itself ran the multiplex PCR reads through MiXCR, one entry per CDR3 protein. Of about 550,000 distinct CDR3 sequences listed, roughly 20% are singletons. Sequenced input: blood. Source of these receptors: a man between 18 and 35 years old with Graves' hyperthyroidism. Both conserved end residues are part of each CDR3. The order of the fields is V gene, CDR3 length, clone size, J gene, D gene, CDR3 DNA, CDR3 protein. The D gene is left open where the match is weak. Expanded clones are given a class, and other clones once, few, many or no size at all.

TRBV20-1	14	-	TRBJ2-7	-	TGCAGTGCTAGACGTCTTGCGGGGGCGGACGAGCAGTACTTC	CSARRLAGADEQYF
TRBV6-2/TRBV6-3	17	few	TRBJ2-7	TRBD2	TGTGCCAGCAGTTACCAGAGCGGACTAGCGGGAGTCTACGAGCAGTACTTC	CASSYQSGLAGVYEQYF
TRBV11-2	14	-	TRBJ2-7	TRBD2	TGTGCCAGCAAGGCGGGAGTGGAGATTTACGAGCAGTACTTC	CASKAGVEIYEQYF
TRBV12-3/TRBV12-4	20	-	TRBJ2-7	TRBD1	TGTGCCAGCAGATTCCACGGGGGCGGGACAGGTGACCCTCCTACCTACGAGCAGTACTTC	CASRFHGGGTGDPPTYEQYF
TRBV7-6	16	-	TRBJ1-1	-	TGTGCCAGCAGCCCGGGGGTGGGCAGAGCGAACACTGAAGCTTTCTTT	CASSPGVGRANTEAFF
TRBV6-5	18	many	TRBJ2-7	TRBD2	TGTGCCAGCAGTTACGCCGCTAGCGGGGGGCTCACGCCGGGAGAGCAGTACTTC	CASSYAASGGLTPGEQYF
TRBV18	16	-	TRBJ1-5	-	TGTGCCAGCCCCCCTGGGGGGACACATAGCAATCAGCCCCAGCATTTT	CASPPGGTHSNQPQHF
TRBV28	13	many	TRBJ1-1	-	TGTGCCAGCAGTTCGGGGACCGGCGGTGAAGCTTTCTTT	CASSSGTGGEAFF
TRBV12-3/TRBV12-4	15	many	TRBJ2-7	-	TGTGCCAGCAGTGCACCGGGCCCTTCGCCTTACGAGCAGTACTTC	CASSAPGPSPYEQYF
TRBV5-1	15	many	TRBJ1-5	-	TGCGCCAGCAGCTTGGCCGGGGCACCAAATCAGCCCCAGCATTTT	CASSLAGAPNQPQHF
TRBV6-5	16	many	TRBJ1-3	-	TGTGCCAGCAGCCCCCACGGGTTGAGCTCTGGAAACACCATATATTTT	CASSPHGLSSGNTIYF
TRBV12-3/TRBV12-4	17	-	TRBJ1-1	-	TGTGCCAGCAGTTTAACGAGCAGGGCCACCGGGGGAACTGAAGCTTTCTTT	CASSLTSRATGGTEAFF
TRBV19	12	-	TRBJ1-1	-	TGTGCCAGTAGTATTGGACCCCAGGGAGCTTTCTTT	CASSIGPQGAFF
TRBV12-3/TRBV12-4	15	many	TRBJ1-1	-	TGTGCCAGCAGGTACTGGGGGGCTTCGAACACTGAAGCTTTCTTT	CASRYWGASNTEAFF
TRBV12-3/TRBV12-4	12	many	TRBJ2-7	-	TGTGCCAGCAGTTTAAATAGGGGCGAGCAGTACTTC	CASSLNRGEQYF
TRBV28	17	many	TRBJ1-1	TRBD1	TGTGCCAGCAGTTTCATCGGGACAGGCTGGAAGAACACTGAAGCTTTCTTT	CASSFIGTGWKNTEAFF
TRBV2	17	-	TRBJ1-6	-	TGTGCCAGCAGTGAAGTGGGCTTGAGCTCCTATAATTCACCCCTCCACTTT	CASSEVGLSSYNSPLHF
TRBV28	15	many	TRBJ1-3	-	TGTGCCAGCATCGTCGGGAGGGCGACTGGAAACACCATATATTTT	CASIVGRATGNTIYF
TRBV19	15	many	TRBJ2-7	TRBD2	TGTGCCAGTAGTATACGCGGGGGGAGCTCCTACGAGCAGTACTTC	CASSIRGGSSYEQYF
TRBV19	15	many	TRBJ2-5	-	TGTGCCTCGCGCGAGGGCCCAGGGTCGAAGGAGACCCAGTACTTC	CASREGPGSKETQYF
TRBV2	15	-	TRBJ1-2	-	TGTGCCAGCAGTGGGGAAAGAGGGACGGTCTATGGCTACACCTTC	CASSGERGTVYGYTF
TRBV6-1	15	many	TRBJ2-7	-	TGTGCCAGCAGTACCAGAGGGGGAGGTTCGGGTTTAAAGTACTTC	CASSTRGGGSGLKYF